This T cell receptor beta chain comes out of a study of PD-1 blockade in classical Hodgkin lymphoma. Study results and caveats: Patients newly diagnosed and complete responders had comparable baseline diversity. Reports indicated that newly diagnosed patients had lower baseline TCR diversity than healthy donors did.

Produced via immunoSEQ multiplex PCR; TCRdb's table is partial and in-frame only. The sample holds 20,000 to 25,000 clones, 65% to 80% seen once. There are 12 residues in the CDR3. Deletions cut 2 bases from V and 2 bases from J, with 4 bases between. The germline CDR1 and CDR2 sequences are SGHNT and YYREEE (reference sequence). Relapse was seen in all patients after autologous stem cell transplantation, and brentuximab vedotin exposure was variable. Points on this clone: The antigen is not known.

The rearrangement uses TRBV5-4 and TRBJ2-5; D gene ambiguous. The specimen was peripheral blood mononuclear cells (PBMCs), collected before the second cycle of nivolumab. This receptor was taken from a human donor with classical Hodgkin lymphoma. The CDR3 DNA is TGTGCCAGCAGCTTTTGGCAAGAGACCCAGTACTTC. Amino acid sequence: CASSFWQETQYF.